This is a list of T cell receptor beta chains from one sample in a study of blood T cell repertoires in COVID-19. Produced via immunoSEQ multiplex PCR; TCRdb's table is partial and in-frame only. The data show about 120,000 clones, approximately 90% seen once. The specimen was peripheral blood. Every receptor here comes from a middle-aged man with acute or convalescent COVID-19. The conserved cysteine and the conserved F or W are not part of the CDR3 here. Rows may omit the clone size; those that give it use once, few, many or a size class.

j_call cdr3_length v_call clone_size cdr3_aa
TRBJ2-7 12 TRBV18 NA ASSGGDRPYEQY
TRBJ1-5 12 TRBV7-2 NA ASSSPGFGQPQH
TRBJ2-3 17 TRBV11-2 NA ASSLTSAQLATSTDTQY
TRBJ2-1 10 TRBV6-5 NA ASSSTGDEQF
TRBJ1-1 8 TRBV30 NA AWSDREAF
TRBJ2-3 13 TRBV5-1 NA ASSPGLAGEDTQY
TRBJ1-1 12 TRBV2 NA ASILDRANTEAF
TRBJ2-5 12 TRBV5-1 NA ASSAGTREETQY
TRBJ1-5 12 TRBV19 NA ASSNVGRNQPQH
TRBJ1-3 14 TRBV7-2 NA ASSARLTGAGNTIY
TRBJ1-2 16 TRBV10-1 NA ASRVDRSYIILNYGYT
TRBJ1-6 15 TRBV14 few ASSQVTGGSYNSPLH
TRBJ2-1 15 TRBV18 NA ASSYSQQGAQYNEQF
TRBJ2-3 13 TRBV5-1 once ASSRTGGWTDTQY
TRBJ1-1 12 TRBV6-5 NA ASSLDQGSKGAF
TRBJ2-5 11 TRBV7-7 NA ASSLGVRETQY
TRBJ2-1 11 TRBV7-2 NA ASRPTAGLEQF
TRBJ2-2 12 TRBV7-2 NA ASSLVGYTGELF
TRBJ2-2 14 TRBV7-9 NA ASSLTPGLGTGELF
TRBJ2-7 13 TRBV19 NA ASSSGQGLAYEQY
TRBJ2-5 14 TRBV19 NA ASSAGDRRYQETQY
TRBJ1-6 15 TRBV25-1 few ASSESKGVGYNSPLH
TRBJ2-2 12 TRBV5-5 NA ASTPAGNTGELF
TRBJ1-4 13 TRBV6-1 NA ASSETPATNEKLF
TRBJ1-5 12 TRBV19 NA ASSIRGLHQPQH
TRBJ2-2 11 TRBV29-1 NA SVGQINTGELF
TRBJ2-3 14 TRBV5-4 NA ASSFVGARSTDTQY
TRBJ1-2 14 TRBV5-1 NA ASAAHGRDRDYGYT
TRBJ1-4 15 TRBV12-5 few ASGLGQPGTGVEKLF
TRBJ1-5 14 TRBV5-8 NA ASSLESGYSNQPQH
TRBJ1-1 12 TRBV30 NA AWRSGTDNTEAF
TRBJ2-5 12 TRBV9 NA ASSLGGGRETQY
TRBJ2-7 11 TRBV6-6 NA ATGPAGAYEQY
TRBJ1-2 13 TRBV4-1 NA ASSQDPEGASGYT
TRBJ2-7 11 TRBV25-1 NA ASTSRVTSEQY
TRBJ2-1 16 TRBV27 once ASSLVWAGAMGFNEQF
TRBJ1-4 13 TRBV7-9 NA ASRSTGATNEKLF
TRBJ2-3 12 TRBV24-1 NA ATSDLELTDTQY
TRBJ2-2 12 TRBV6-6 NA ASSYDSNTGELF
TRBJ2-6 18 TRBV21-1 NA ASSKDSGTGKSSGANVLT
TRBJ1-3 13 TRBV9 NA ASSVEGGSGNTIY
TRBJ2-2 13 TRBV5-4 NA ASSGGGTNTGELF
TRBJ2-7 14 TRBV27 NA ASKKSGLAGANEQY
TRBJ1-1 10 TRBV9 NA ASSPRHGPAF
TRBJ1-3 14 TRBV3-1/TRBV3-2 NA ASSQGDSTGYNTIY
TRBJ1-6 15 TRBV7-2 once ASSLGIGTDDNSPLH
TRBJ2-1 12 TRBV19 NA ASSMESSYNEQF
TRBJ1-4 13 TRBV7-2 once ASSPRTGVGEKLF
TRBJ2-3 15 TRBV20-1 NA SASLSGGGLGTDTQY
TRBJ1-5 14 TRBV19 NA ASSPRGAGGNQPQH
TRBJ1-2 11 TRBV6-2/TRBV6-3 NA ASSYQGAYGYT
TRBJ2-7 14 TRBV7-6 NA ASSSPSGTRVGEQY
TRBJ2-7 12 TRBV3-1/TRBV3-2 NA ASRGPAGAYEQY